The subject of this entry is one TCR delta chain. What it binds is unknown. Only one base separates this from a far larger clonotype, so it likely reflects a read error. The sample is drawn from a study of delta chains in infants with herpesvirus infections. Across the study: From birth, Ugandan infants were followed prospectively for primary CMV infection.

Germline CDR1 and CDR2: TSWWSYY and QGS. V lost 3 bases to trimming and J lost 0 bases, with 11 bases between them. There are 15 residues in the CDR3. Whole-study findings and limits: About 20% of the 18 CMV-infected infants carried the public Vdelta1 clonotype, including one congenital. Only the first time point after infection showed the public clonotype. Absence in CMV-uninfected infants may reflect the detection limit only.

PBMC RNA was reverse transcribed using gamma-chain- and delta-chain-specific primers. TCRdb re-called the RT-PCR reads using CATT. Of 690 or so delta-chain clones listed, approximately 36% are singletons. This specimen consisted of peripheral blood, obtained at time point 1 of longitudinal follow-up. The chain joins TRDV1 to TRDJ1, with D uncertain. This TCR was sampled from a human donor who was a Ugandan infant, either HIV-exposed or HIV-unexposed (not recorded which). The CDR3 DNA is TGTGCTCTTGGGGATCGTACAGGGTACACCGATAAACTCATCTTT. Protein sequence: CALGDRTGYTDKLIF.